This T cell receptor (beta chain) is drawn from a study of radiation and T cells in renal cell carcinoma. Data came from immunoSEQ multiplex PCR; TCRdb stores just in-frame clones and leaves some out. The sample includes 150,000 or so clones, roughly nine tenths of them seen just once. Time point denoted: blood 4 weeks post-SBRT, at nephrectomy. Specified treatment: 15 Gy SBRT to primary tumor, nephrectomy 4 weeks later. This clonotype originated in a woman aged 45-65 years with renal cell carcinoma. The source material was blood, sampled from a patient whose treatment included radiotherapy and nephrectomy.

DNA for the CDR3: TGTGCCAGAAGCGCCGTGCCTAGCGGGGGGACAGATACGCAGTATTTT. Residues: CARSAVPSGGTDTQYF. The J gene is TRBJ2-3, the V gene TRBV5-3; 11 bases match TRBD2. TRBV5-3 is an ORF; its function is uncertain. Trimming removed 4 bases from V and 3 bases from J; junction bases left unmatched: 7. CDR3 length: 16 amino acids.